The 31 T cell receptor beta chains reported below all come from one sample, sequenced in a study of regulatory T cells in long-lasting Graves disease. Time point in this sample: persistent/refractory GD, antithyroid drugs over 5 years with positive TRAb. Following extraction of RNA from PBMCs, that RNA was used to make the TCR library. iRepertoire HTBI primers and Arm-PCR of CDR3 regions built TCR beta libraries. TCRdb passed the multiplex PCR reads through MiXCR, listing each CDR3 protein once. The table has 350,000 to 450,000 distinct CDR3 sequences, more than 20% seen once. The starting material was peripheral blood mononuclear cells (PBMCs), obtained when the disease was refractory, from a patient treated with antithyroid drugs. These receptors all stem from a female donor with Graves disease.

The rearrangement uses TRBV9 and TRBJ1-5; no definite D call. The CDR3 has 15 residues. V lost 4 bases and J lost 1, with 12 bases in between. Germline loops: CDR1 SGDLS, CDR2 YYNGEE. CDR3 in amino acids: CASSLSGLSNQPQHF. DNA for the CDR3: TGTGCCAGCAGCCTCTCGGGTTTGAGCAATCAGCCCCAGCATTTT. The whole variable domain, filled in from reference TRBV9 and TRBJ1-5, reads DSGVTQTPKHLITATGQRVTLRCSPRSGDLSVYWYQQSLDQGLQFLIQYYNGEERAKGNILERFSAQQFPDLHSELNLSSLELGDSALYFCASSLSGLSNQPQHFGDGTRLSIL.

A word on this clonotype: This may be a read error: a much more frequent sequence differs by one nucleotide. The chain is built from TRBV28 and TRBJ2-7; 7 bases line up with TRBD1. This CDR3 spans 12 amino acids. V shed 7 bases, J shed 3 bases, and the junction held 3 bases outside the gene matches. Germline lookup yields CDR1 MDHEN and CDR2 SYDVKM. CDR3 sequence reads: CASTTGVYEQYF. CDR3 in DNA: TGTGCCAGCACCACAGGGGTCTACGAGCAGTACTTC.

This chain links TRBV19 with TRBJ2-2; D not resolved. This CDR3 contains 13 residues. Germline values: CDR1 LNHDA, CDR2 SQIVND (reference sequence). The V and J ends lost 3 bases and 3 bases respectively, with 5 bases between them. As DNA, the CDR3 is TGTGCCAGTAGTATCGTTTACACCGGGGAGCTGTTTTTT. Protein: CASSIVYTGELFF.

The chain links TRBV19 to TRBJ2-2; TRBD1 matches 8 bases. V was pared by 4 bases and J by 4 bases, with 2 bases of the junction left unmatched. Germline V CDR1 and CDR2: LNHDA, SQIVND (reference sequence). The CDR3 length is 14 residues. In nucleotides, the CDR3 is TGTGCCAGTAGTAAAACAGGGGGCACCGGGGAGCTGTTTTTT. This translates into CASSKTGGTGELFF.

The V gene is TRBV3-1, the J gene TRBJ2-7, with no clear D. Trimming took 0 bases from V and 5 from J, leaving 11 bases between them. The germline CDR1 and CDR2 sequences are LGHDT and YNNKEL (reference sequence). The CDR3 totals 14 residues. The CDR3: CASSQEGSGDEQYF. CDR3 nucleotide sequence: TGTGCCAGCAGCCAAGAAGGCTCCGGAGACGAGCAGTACTTC.

This clonotype appeared many times. The rearrangement uses TRBV6-2 or TRBV6-3 and TRBJ2-2, with TRBD1 as a possible D gene (6 bases). The germline CDR1 and CDR2 sequences are MNHEY and SVGEGT. V shed 2 bases and J shed 7 bases, with 14 bases lying between them. CDR3 length equals 15 residues. This chain's CDR3 is CASSYPGQSFGELFF. As DNA, the CDR3 is TGTGCCAGCAGTTACCCAGGACAGTCGTTCGGGGAGCTGTTTTTT.

This clonotype has only a few counts. The chain combines TRBV7-9 with TRBJ1-2, with D maybe TRBD1 (6 bases). CDR3 length: 14 amino acids. Looked up from germline, CDR1 is SEHNR and CDR2 is FQNEAQ (reference sequence). The V end lost 5 bases, the J end lost 7 bases, and 17 bases lay between the germline ends. CDR3 region: CASSRTQTGSGYTF. CDR3 coding DNA: TGTGCCAGCAGCCGGACACAAACAGGGTCTGGCTACACCTTC.

This clonotype was recorded at least ten times. The CDR3 DNA reads TGCAGTGCTAGAGCCATTTCCACTGAAGCTTTCTTT. This sequence encodes CSARAISTEAFF. V usage is TRBV20-1 and J usage is TRBJ1-1; D remains ambiguous. Between the trimmed V and J ends, which lost 1 base and 4 bases, there was a span of 7 bases. The CDR3 consists of 12 residues. Germline V gene sequence: CDR1 DFQATT, CDR2 SNEGSKA (reference sequence).

This clonotype was seen a handful of times. V is TRBV30 and J is TRBJ2-7; D unclear. The length of the CDR3 is 12 residues. Germline CDR1 GTSNPN, CDR2 SVGIG (reference sequence). V was cut by 0 bases and J by 2 bases, with 5 bases left in between. The CDR3 loop is CAWSVHPYEQYF. The CDR3 region has the DNA TGTGCCTGGAGTGTACATCCCTACGAGCAGTACTTC.

This clonotype was detected many times. The CDR3 loop reads CASSPLGSHGAFF. The CDR3 nucleotides read TGTGCCAGCAGTCCCCTGGGGAGCCACGGGGCTTTCTTT. The chain has TRBV12-3 or TRBV12-4 and TRBJ1-1; D unclear. The CDR3 contains 13 residues. The ends were cut back, 5 bases at V and 11 bases at J, with 18 bases in the middle.

This sequence joins TRBV27 and TRBJ2-7; 9 bases map to TRBD2. This CDR3 contains 16 residues. The germline gives CDR1 MNHEY, CDR2 SMNVEV (reference sequence). The ends lost 6 bases at V and 0 bases at J; junction bases unmatched: 9. The CDR3 region is CASRVQLAGLSYEQYF. In DNA form, the CDR3 reads TGTGCCAGCAGAGTCCAACTAGCGGGCCTCTCCTACGAGCAGTACTTC.

This sequence joins TRBV28 and TRBJ2-3; D is unclear. V lost 5 bases, J lost 5 bases, and 8 bases lay in between. This CDR3 region has 12 residues. Germline CDR1 and CDR2: MDHEN and SYDVKM. The CDR3 spells CASSLIIDTQYF. CDR3 sequence (DNA): TGTGCCAGCAGTCTTATTATAGATACGCAGTATTTT.

This clonotype appeared many times. This chain uses TRBV12-3 or TRBV12-4 with TRBJ1-5; TRBD1 might be the D (6 bases). CDR3 length equals 15 residues. Trimming took off 5 bases at V and 1 base at J, with 12 bases between the two ends. This chain's CDR3 is CASSKQGGSNQPQHF. CDR3 in DNA: TGTGCCAGCAGTAAACAGGGTGGGAGCAATCAGCCCCAGCATTTT.

A few counts support this clonotype. The V and J genes are TRBV30 and TRBJ1-1, with TRBD1 matching over 7 bases. CDR3 size: 14 residues. Germline V gene lookup returns CDR1 GTSNPN and CDR2 SVGIG (reference sequence). Germline trimming cut 1 base from V and 1 base from J; bases unmatched to any gene: 3. The CDR3 sequence: CAWSAWTGNTEAFF. The CDR3 DNA is TGTGCCTGGAGTGCCTGGACAGGGAACACTGAAGCTTTCTTT.

The rearrangement uses TRBV12-3 or TRBV12-4 and TRBJ2-7; D is undetermined. The ends were cut back, 2 bases at V and 7 bases at J, with 12 bases in the middle. CDR3 length equals 13 residues. In DNA form, the CDR3 reads TGTGCCAGCAGTTTAACCGGAGTTAGTGAGCAGTACTTC. Translated: CASSLTGVSEQYF.

This clonotype was seen more than once but under ten times. The V and J genes are TRBV5-4 and TRBJ2-2, with TRBD2 matching 11 bases. Germline CDR1 and CDR2: SGHNT and YYREEE (reference sequence). V shed 4 bases and J 3 bases; nucleotides not matched to a gene: 5. This CDR3 comprises 16 residues. The CDR3 protein is CASSKEGLADTGELFF. CDR3 DNA: TGTGCCAGCAGCAAAGAGGGACTAGCGGACACCGGGGAGCTGTTTTTT. Drawing the rest from reference TRBV5-4 and TRBJ2-2, the complete variable domain is ETGVTQSPTHLIKTRGQQVTLRCSSQSGHNTVSWYQQALGQGPQFIFQYYREEENGRGNFPPRFSGLQFPNYSSELNVNALELDDSALYLCASSKEGLADTGELFFGEGSRLTVL.

The CDR3 DNA is TGTGCCAGTAGTACGACAGGGTCCGATCAGCCCCAGCATTTT. Protein sequence: CASSTTGSDQPQHF. The chain couples TRBV19 to TRBJ1-5; 7 nucleotides line up with TRBD1. CDR3 length: 14 amino acids. Germline values: CDR1 LNHDA, CDR2 SQIVND (reference sequence). V shed 4 bases and J 5 bases; nucleotides not matched to a gene: 5.

The gene calls are TRBV7-2 and TRBJ2-5; 8 bases are shared with TRBD2. This CDR3 spans 14 amino acids. Losses at the gene ends were 1 base for V and 5 bases for J; bases not matched to a gene: 3. Germline V lookup: CDR1 SGHTA, CDR2 FQGNSA. The CDR3 DNA sequence: TGTGCCAGCAGCTTAGGACTAGCGCGGGAGACCCAGTACTTC. The encoded protein is CASSLGLARETQYF. The full variable domain, with the rest looked up from reference TRBV7-2 and TRBJ2-5, is GAGVSQSPSNKVTEKGKDVELRCDPISGHTALYWYRQSLGQGLEFLIYFQGNSAPDKSGLPSDRFSAERTGGSVSTLTIQRTQQEDSAVYLCASSLGLARETQYFGPGTRLLVL.

This clonotype was seen at least ten times. The V and J genes are TRBV19 and TRBJ1-1; D is uncertain. CDR1 is LNHDA, CDR2 SQIVND, per germline (reference sequence). The CDR3 contains 13 residues. V was trimmed by 4 bases and J by 2 bases, leaving 8 bases between them. The CDR3 DNA follows: TGTGCCAGTAGTAAAAATCTAAACACTGAAGCTTTCTTT. Translation gives CASSKNLNTEAFF.

This clonotype was observed a few times. V usage is TRBV5-6 and J usage is TRBJ2-5, with D perhaps matching TRBD1 or TRBD2 (6 bases each). Germline CDR1 reads SGHDT; CDR2 reads YYEEEE. V lost 1 base to trimming and J lost 2 bases, with 12 bases between them. The CDR3 consists of 15 residues. CDR3 DNA: TGTGCCAGCAGCTTGTTCCAGGGGAGGCAAGAGACCCAGTACTTC. It yields the protein CASSLFQGRQETQYF.

This clonotype was detected many times. This chain uses TRBV27 with TRBJ1-2; D call uncertain. This CDR3 is built from 13 residues. Germline V lookup: CDR1 MNHEY, CDR2 SMNVEV (reference sequence). Deletions cut 5 bases from V and 10 bases from J, with 17 bases between. Here the CDR3 DNA reads TGTGCCAGCAGTCCCCAAGGGAGTTCGGACTACACCTTC. Its protein is CASSPQGSSDYTF.

In its sample, this clonotype was seen many times. For the CDR3, the DNA is TGTGCCAGCAGTCTGGGGCAGGCCTATGGCTACACCTTC. This encodes CASSLGQAYGYTF. The J gene is TRBJ1-2, the V gene TRBV12-3 or TRBV12-4; a possible D gene is TRBD1 (5 bases). With 5 bases removed from V and 4 bases from J, the gap between germline ends came to 11 bases. The CDR3 is made up of 13 amino acids.

Concerning this clonotype itself: Sequence at one end of the junction differs from germline and may be a read error. J is TRBJ1-1 and V is TRBV6-2 or TRBV6-3; 8 nucleotides agree with TRBD1. Germline CDR1 reads MNHEY; CDR2 reads SVGEGT. The CDR3 covers 14 residues. The CDR3 sequence: CTSSVQGANTEAFF. The CDR3, as DNA: TGTACCAGCAGTGTGCAGGGGGCGAACACTGAAGCTTTCTTT.

This chain connects TRBV20-1 to TRBJ1-5; D remains ambiguous. CDR1 is DFQATT, CDR2 SNEGSKA, per germline (reference sequence). The germline V and J ends were trimmed by 0 bases and 0 bases, with 12 bases remaining between them. This CDR3 contains 16 residues. CDR3 residues: CSARDLRGNSNQPQHF. For the CDR3, the DNA is TGCAGTGCTAGAGATCTTAGAGGAAATAGCAATCAGCCCCAGCATTTT.

The rearrangement links TRBV27 to TRBJ1-5, with D perhaps TRBD1 (5 bases). This CDR3 is 15 amino acids long. CDR1 and CDR2 from the germline V gene are MNHEY and SMNVEV (reference sequence). The V gene lost 5 bases and the J gene lost 6 bases, with 17 bases spanning the gap. Here the CDR3 reads CASSQEVGGGQPQHF. The CDR3, as DNA: TGTGCCAGCAGTCAAGAAGTCGGGGGGGGTCAGCCCCAGCATTTT.

This clonotype was counted at least ten times. This chain uses TRBV20-1 with TRBJ2-4; possibly TRBD1 for D (5 bases). This CDR3 spans 13 amino acids. Germline V gene data show CDR1 as DFQATT and CDR2 as SNEGSKA (reference sequence). V was trimmed by 3 bases and J by 3 bases, leaving 9 bases between them. CDR3 region: CSASRVYKNIQYF. For the CDR3, the DNA is TGCAGTGCTAGCAGGGTTTACAAAAACATTCAGTACTTC.

This clonotype was recorded a few times. This chain links TRBV6-1 with TRBJ2-1; 8 bases fit TRBD1. The CDR3 runs 13 residues. Germline trimming cut 6 bases from V and 10 bases from J; bases unmatched to any gene: 8. CDR1 is MNHNS, CDR2 SASEGT, per germline. CDR3 sequence reads: CASRPTGVGEQFF. CDR3 coding DNA: TGTGCCAGCAGACCGACAGGGGTGGGGGAGCAGTTCTTC.

The table lists this clonotype with many counts. The rearrangement links TRBV11-2 to TRBJ2-5, with D possibly matching TRBD2 (6 bases). V dropped 5 bases and J dropped 5 bases, with 18 bases sitting between them. Germline loops: CDR1 SGHAT, CDR2 FQNNGV. The CDR3 covers 15 residues. The CDR3: CASSPGLPGVETQYF. The DNA for the CDR3 is TGTGCCAGCAGCCCTGGACTACCCGGGGTCGAGACCCAGTACTTC.

The rearrangement links TRBV7-3 to TRBJ1-1, with a tentative D call TRBD1 (5 bases). Germline-derived CDR1 and CDR2 are SGHTA and FQGTGA. Trimming removed 5 bases at V and 7 bases at J, with 32 bases between. This CDR3 region has 19 residues. For the CDR3, the DNA is TGTGCCAGCAGCACGCGACGACACGACGAGACCAGGGAGCGGAATGAAGCTTTCTTT. It codes for CASSTRRHDETRERNEAFF.

In this sample, this clonotype turned up a few times. The chain links TRBV2 to TRBJ1-2; TRBD1 is a possible D gene (6 bases). V was pared by 7 bases and J by 1 base, with 10 bases between. Germline values: CDR1 SNHLY, CDR2 FYNNEI. The CDR3 totals 13 residues. For the CDR3, the DNA is TGTGCCAGCACGGGGGGCAATAACTATGGCTACACCTTC. Its translation: CASTGGNNYGYTF.

This clonotype was seen at least ten times. The chain uses TRBV12-3 or TRBV12-4 and TRBJ2-7, with a possible D match to TRBD2 (6 bases). The germline V and J ends were trimmed by 6 bases and 4 bases, with 16 bases remaining between them. This CDR3 is 14 amino acids long. CDR3 sequence reads: CASSPSGEWYEQYF. In nucleotides, the CDR3 is TGTGCCAGCAGCCCGTCGGGAGAGTGGTACGAGCAGTACTTC.